This TCR beta chain was identified in a study of blood T cell repertoires in COVID-19. Study summary: Some COVID-19 samples were acute and others convalescent; all came from the United States, Italy and Spain. PBMCs, B-cell-depleted T cells, or T cells provided the cDNA or gDNA that made up the material.

In the original processing: Nucleated cell counts were estimated from reference gene primer amplification. TCRdb's table, derived via immunoSEQ multiplex PCR, lists solely in-frame clones and lacks some. D and trimming were read from the DNA, whereas the V and J calls and clone size are those reported in that table. Of approximately 170,000 clones in the sample, about 85% were seen once. The Seattle patients joined while their infection was active and were tracked longitudinally afterward. CDR1 and CDR2 from the germline V gene are SGHVS and FQNEAQ. With 6 bases removed from V and 0 bases from J, the gap between germline ends came to 21 bases. The CDR3 contains 18 residues.

The rearrangement links TRBV7-8 to TRBJ1-5; D unresolved. Sequences were obtained from peripheral blood. The sequence was obtained from an elderly man with COVID-19, enrolled during active disease. The CDR3 loop is CASSQARLEVPSNQPQHF. In DNA form, the CDR3 reads TGTGCCAGCAGTCAAGCGAGATTGGAAGTACCTAGCAATCAGCCCCAGCATTTT. The full variable domain, with the rest looked up from reference TRBV7-8 and TRBJ1-5, is GAGVSQSPRYKVAKRGQDVALRCDPISGHVSLFWYQQALGQGPEFLTYFQNEAQLDKSGLPSDRFFAERPEGSVSTLKIQRTQQEDSAVYLCASSQARLEVPSNQPQHFGDGTRLSIL.